This TCR beta chain was sequenced for a study of graft-versus-host responses after intestinal transplantation (dated by TCRdb to the early 2020s). For the wider study: The transplants that recipients got were multivisceral, liver-intestinal, or isolated intestinal. Rather than going through the commercial service, samples from three later patients were sequenced in-house on an Illumina MiSeq and processed with MiXCR. The cohort enrolled 24 intestinal transplant recipients, one of whom was a retransplant, and a few patients without pretransplant specimens were excluded. Alloreactive clones were identified by sequencing pre-transplant mixed lymphocyte reaction products and comparing them with unstimulated pre-transplant donor and recipient T cells. After intestinal transplantation, graft-versus-host and host-versus-graft alloreactive T cell clones were followed in the graft, circulation and bone marrow using bulk TCR-beta CDR3 sequencing. Donor T cell macrochimerism was defined as a peak of at least 4% donor T cells among recipient peripheral blood mononuclear cells. Every recipient was given anti-thymocyte globulin induction, then maintenance tacrolimus and steroids for 2 to 4 years.

The CDR3 holds 14 amino acids from the cysteine to the phenylalanine. The kept DNA is CDR3 alone, 42 bases in frame from the first base. V is cut back by 3 bases and J by 5 bases, with 5 bases in the junction unmatched. CDR1 and CDR2 are read off the germline V gene as SGHVS and FNYEAQ. The paper's findings and limits, for the study overall: The conclusions were limited by the relatively low number and heterogeneity of the intestinal transplant patients. Early after transplant, peak levels of circulating GvH clones were associated with declines in HvG clones. In the allografts of patients with donor T cell macrochimerism, GvH to HvG T cell clonal ratios were high. GvH clones turned up in recipient bone marrow, with some appearing earlier in ileal mucosa or blood, a pattern consistent with an intestinal mucosal origin.

A remark on this clone: It has no known antigen specificity. It has no much larger one-base neighbor in the sample; base qualities were not kept.

In light of the paper, this sample's time point label describes: cells obtained before transplantation from donor or recipient. CD3+CD4+ and CD3+CD8+ populations were FACS-sorted from unstimulated pre-transplant donor and recipient cells taken from spleen or lymph nodes. The protocol used for the library was the immunoSEQ multiplex PCR assay. For most patients, genomic DNA was isolated with the Qiagen DNeasy Blood and Tissue Kit and sent frozen to Adaptive Biotechnologies for TCR sequencing. For most patients, genomic DNA was subjected to high-throughput TCR-beta CDR3 sequencing by Adaptive Biotechnologies. Processing in the source paper ran as follows. Adaptive's ImmunoSEQ software was the source of the TCR sequencing data for about 20 patients, while a few other patients were processed with MiXCR and VDJtools. CD4 versus CD8 sorting errors were corrected by removing sequences found in both subsets at a frequency ratio below 5:1. CDR3 nucleotide sequences shared by donor and recipient were removed because the origin of these sequences could not be assigned. To be classed as alloreactive, a clone needed at least 2-fold expansion over unstimulated cells and a minimum CFSE-low frequency of 0.002% (template counts) or 0.001% (read counts). Mappable clones were those detected in sequenced pre-transplant spleen, lymph node, or MLR CFSE-low populations of the donor or recipient. The cumulative frequency of alloreactive clones was calculated as a percentage of all sequences, weighted by copy number. Not all clones reach the TCRdb copy of this immuneACCESS table, which keeps in-frame sequences only. Checked studies attribute under half of the gap to unresolved V genes and leave the rest unexplained. The V and J calls and clone size come from that table; D and trimming were worked out from the DNA. Counted in this sample were 95,000 to 150,000 clones; roughly 95% of them appeared once. The biggest ten clones account for more than 2.5% of the sample.

The chain links TRBV7-6 with TRBJ2-5, and TRBD1 aligns with 8 junction nucleotides. The material was unstimulated CD8+ T cells sorted from spleen or lymph node cells, obtained before intestinal transplant. The source of this sequence is a human donor who received an intestinal transplant. The CDR3: CASSLAGGAETQYF. The nucleotides are TGTGCCAGCAGCTTGGCAGGGGGCGCGGAGACCCAGTACTTC.